This T cell receptor beta chain came from a study of blood T cell repertoires in COVID-19. The overall study: COVID-19 samples from acute and convalescent phases originated in the United States, Italy and Spain. PBMCs, B-cell-depleted T cells, or T cells were the source of the cDNA or gDNA that made up the material.

Germline values: CDR1 SGDLS, CDR2 YYNGEE. There are 14 residues in the CDR3. Trimming left V 3 bases short and J 6 bases short, with 16 bases between. In the study's own analysis: Estimation of nucleated cell counts relied on the amplification of reference gene primers. The table came from immunoSEQ multiplex PCR; TCRdb's copy has only in-frame clones and leaves some out. V, J and clone size were drawn from that table, and D and trimming were deduced from the DNA. In the table there are under 200,000 clones, about 85% of which are singletons. Sequencing was done on a sample of peripheral blood. This sequence was found in a woman older than 75 with acute or convalescent COVID-19. The chain employs TRBV9 and TRBJ2-7, with a possible D match to TRBD2 (6 bases). CDR3 sequence (DNA): TGTGCCAGCAGCGCCCCCGGGGGAGGTGGCGAGCAGTACTTC. Its translation is CASSAPGGGGEQYF.